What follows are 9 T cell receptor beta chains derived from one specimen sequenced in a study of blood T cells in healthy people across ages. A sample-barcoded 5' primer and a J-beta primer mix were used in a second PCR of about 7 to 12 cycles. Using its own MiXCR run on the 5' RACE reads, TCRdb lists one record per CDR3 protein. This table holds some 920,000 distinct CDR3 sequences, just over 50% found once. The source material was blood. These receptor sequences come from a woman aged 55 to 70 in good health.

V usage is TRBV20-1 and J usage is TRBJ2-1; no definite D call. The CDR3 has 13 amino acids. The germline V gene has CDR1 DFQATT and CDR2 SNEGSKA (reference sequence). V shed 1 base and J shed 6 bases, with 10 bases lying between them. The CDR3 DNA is TGCAGTGCTAGAGTGGTAACCGCCAATGAGCAGTTCTTC. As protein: CSARVVTANEQFF.

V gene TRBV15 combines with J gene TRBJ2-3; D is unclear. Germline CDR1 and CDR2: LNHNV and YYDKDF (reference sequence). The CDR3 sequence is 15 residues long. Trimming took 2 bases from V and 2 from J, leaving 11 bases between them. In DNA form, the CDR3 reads TGTGCCACCAGCAGAACCCGCGCTTTCACAGATACGCAGTATTTT. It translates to CATSRTRAFTDTQYF.

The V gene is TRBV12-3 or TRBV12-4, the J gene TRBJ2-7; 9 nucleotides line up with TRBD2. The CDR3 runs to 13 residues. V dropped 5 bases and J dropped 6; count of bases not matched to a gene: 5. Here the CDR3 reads CASSRLAVGEQYF. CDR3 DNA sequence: TGTGCCAGCAGTAGACTAGCGGTGGGCGAGCAGTACTTC.

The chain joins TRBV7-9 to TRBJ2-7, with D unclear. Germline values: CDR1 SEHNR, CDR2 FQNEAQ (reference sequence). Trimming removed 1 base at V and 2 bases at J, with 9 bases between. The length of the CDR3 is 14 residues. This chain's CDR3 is CASSLGTNTYEQYF. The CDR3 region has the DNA TGTGCCAGCAGCTTAGGAACAAACACCTACGAGCAGTACTTC. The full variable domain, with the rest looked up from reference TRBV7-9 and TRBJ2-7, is DTGVSQNPRHKITKRGQNVTFRCDPISEHNRLYWYRQTLGQGPEFLTYFQNEAQLEKSRLLSDRFSAERPKGSFSTLEIQRTEQGDSAMYLCASSLGTNTYEQYFGPGTRLTVT.

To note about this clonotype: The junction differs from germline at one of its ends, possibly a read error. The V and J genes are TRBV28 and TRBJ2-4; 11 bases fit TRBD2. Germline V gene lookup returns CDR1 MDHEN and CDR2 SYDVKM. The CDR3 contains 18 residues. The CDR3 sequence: CASTDILAGVNKKNIQYF. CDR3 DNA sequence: TGTGCCAGCACCGACATACTAGCGGGAGTAAATAAGAAAAACATCCAGTACTTC.

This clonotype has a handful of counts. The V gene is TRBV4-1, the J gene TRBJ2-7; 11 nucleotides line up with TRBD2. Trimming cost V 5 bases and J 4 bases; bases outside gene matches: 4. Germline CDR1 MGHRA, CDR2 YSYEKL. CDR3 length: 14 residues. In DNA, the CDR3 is TGCGCCAGCAGCGGGACTAGCGGCCTTTACGAGCAGTACTTC. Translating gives CASSGTSGLYEQYF.

CDR3 DNA: TGTGCCAGCAGCTTACCGACAGGGCAAGAGACCCAGTACTTC. Translation: CASSLPTGQETQYF. The rearrangement uses TRBV7-9 and TRBJ2-5; 7 nucleotides align to TRBD1. CDR1 is SEHNR and CDR2 is FQNEAQ in the germline V gene (reference sequence). The V and J ends lost 2 bases and 2 bases, in that order; junction bases with no gene match: 2. The CDR3 covers 14 residues.

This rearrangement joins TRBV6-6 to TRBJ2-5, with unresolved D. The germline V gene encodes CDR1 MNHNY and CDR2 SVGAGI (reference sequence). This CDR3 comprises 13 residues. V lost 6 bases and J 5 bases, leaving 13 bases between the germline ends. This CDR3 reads CASSPPGSETQYF. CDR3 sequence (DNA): TGTGCCAGCAGCCCGCCAGGATCGGAGACCCAGTACTTC.

The CDR3: CASSQQGSVGYTF. In DNA form, the CDR3 reads TGTGCCAGCAGCCAACAGGGGTCGGTCGGCTACACCTTC. This rearrangement joins TRBV11-1 to TRBJ1-2, with 7 bases lining up with TRBD1. There are 13 residues in the CDR3. With V trimmed by 5 bases and J by 8 bases, 8 bases remained unmatched. Germline V gene sequence: CDR1 SGHAT, CDR2 FQDESV (reference sequence).